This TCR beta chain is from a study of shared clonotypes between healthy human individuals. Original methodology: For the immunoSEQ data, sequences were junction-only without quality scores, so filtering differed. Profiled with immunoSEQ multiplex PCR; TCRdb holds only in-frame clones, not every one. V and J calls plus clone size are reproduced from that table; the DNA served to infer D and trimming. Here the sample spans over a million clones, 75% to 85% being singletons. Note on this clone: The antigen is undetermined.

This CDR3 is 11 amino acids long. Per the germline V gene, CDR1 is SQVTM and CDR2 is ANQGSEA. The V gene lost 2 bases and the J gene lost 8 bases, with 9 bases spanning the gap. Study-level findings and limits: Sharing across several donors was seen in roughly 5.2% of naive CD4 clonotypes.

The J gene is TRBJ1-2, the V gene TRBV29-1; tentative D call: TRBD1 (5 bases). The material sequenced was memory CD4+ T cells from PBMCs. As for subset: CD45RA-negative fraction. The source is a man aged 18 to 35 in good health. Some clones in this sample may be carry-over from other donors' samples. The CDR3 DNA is TGCAGCGTTGAAAGAGGGGAGGGCTACACCTTC. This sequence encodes CSVERGEGYTF.